The 23 T cell receptor beta chains below were found in one sample sequenced in a study of patients and donors after allogeneic stem cell transplantation. TCRdb reprocessed the RT-PCR reads with MiXCR, giving one entry per CDR3 protein. The table includes some 880,000 distinct CDR3 sequences, approximately 19% detected once. The source material was blood, either unsorted or a sorted T cell fraction (not recorded which). Every receptor here comes from a human donor who was either an allogeneic HSCT recipient or a stem cell or donor lymphocyte infusion donor (not recorded which). It is not recorded whose cells these are; they may come from a transplant donor.

The chain uses TRBV18 and TRBJ2-3; 12 bases map to TRBD2. With 2 bases clipped from V and 2 bases from J, the junction kept 11 bases outside the gene matches. This CDR3 comprises 19 residues. Germline CDR1 is KGHSH and CDR2 is LQKENI. In DNA, the CDR3 is TGTGCCAGCTCACCAACCCTAGCGGGGGGGCAGTGGTTCACAGATACGCAGTATTTT. The encoded protein is CASSPTLAGGQWFTDTQYF.

This clonotype was detected a few times. The V call is TRBV7-9, the J call TRBJ2-1, with 8 bases identical to TRBD2. CDR1 SEHNR and CDR2 FQNEAQ come from the germline V gene (reference sequence). The CDR3 has 17 residues. J was trimmed by 7 bases and V by 1 base; bases with no gene match: 12. As DNA, the CDR3 is TGTGCCAGCAGCTTAGGCCCGTCCGGGAGGGATCGGAATGAGCAGTTCTTC. Encoded protein: CASSLGPSGRDRNEQFF.

This chain links TRBV4-2 with TRBJ1-1; possibly TRBD1 for D (5 bases). Per the germline V gene, CDR1 is LGHNA and CDR2 is YNFKEQ. The length of the CDR3 is 12 residues. Trimming pared 1 base from V and 8 bases from J, leaving 8 bases between. The CDR3 DNA reads as TGTGCCAGCAGCCAAGGGGGCAGGGAAGCTTTCTTT. Translating gives CASSQGGREAFF.

This rearrangement joins TRBV12-3 or TRBV12-4 to TRBJ2-5; TRBD2 matches 7 bases. Trimming at V came to 4 bases and at J to 5 bases, leaving 13 bases not matched to a gene. This CDR3 is built from 16 residues. The CDR3 reads CASSSPAGEGWETQYF. The CDR3, as DNA: TGTGCCAGCAGTTCACCTGCCGGGGAGGGTTGGGAGACCCAGTACTTC.

The chain employs TRBV7-3 and TRBJ1-1; 9 positions match TRBD1. The CDR3 has 14 residues. Germline CDR1 is SGHTA and CDR2 is FQGTGA. Trimming cost V 5 bases and J 5 bases; bases outside gene matches: 6. CDR3: CASSTTGGMTEAFF. The CDR3 bases are TGTGCCAGCAGCACAACAGGGGGCATGACTGAAGCTTTCTTT.

This clonotype has just a few counts. V is TRBV7-9 and J is TRBJ1-3; 7 bases line up with TRBD1. The CDR3 sequence is 17 residues long. Germline lookup yields CDR1 SEHNR and CDR2 FQNEAQ (reference sequence). The V gene end was trimmed by 6 bases and the J gene end by 0 bases; junction bases not matched to a gene: 11. The CDR3 DNA sequence: TGTGCCAGCAGTCGATCGACAGGGACCTTCTCTGGAAACACCATATATTTT. Protein: CASSRSTGTFSGNTIYF.

A word on this clonotype: An end of the junction does not agree with germline; a read error may underlie this. V usage is TRBV7-9 and J usage is TRBJ2-5, with D unresolved. The germline CDR1 and CDR2 sequences are SEHNR and FQNEAQ (reference sequence). CDR3 length: 12 residues. This CDR3 reads CASSLVGPAPHF. CDR3 nucleotides: TGTGCCAGCAGCTTAGTAGGGCCAGCCCCCCACTTC.

This clonotype was seen at least ten times. V and J are TRBV6-6 and TRBJ2-7; D gene ambiguous. V was clipped by 3 bases and J by 5 bases, with 5 bases between them. Looked up from germline, CDR1 is MNHNY and CDR2 is SVGAGI (reference sequence). The CDR3 has 11 amino acids. This CDR3 is CASSYPNEQYF. The DNA for the CDR3 is TGTGCCAGCAGTTATCCGAACGAGCAGTACTTC.

The chain combines TRBV9 with TRBJ2-7, with no clear D. Trimming stripped 0 bases from V and 2 bases from J, with 12 bases between. Germline CDR1 reads SGDLS; CDR2 reads YYNGEE. The CDR3 length is 15 residues. CDR3 sequence reads: CASSVGGDNTYEQYF. The CDR3 DNA is TGTGCCAGCAGCGTAGGAGGTGACAACACCTACGAGCAGTACTTC.

The chain employs TRBV2 and TRBJ2-3, with 8 positions matching TRBD2. V was pared by 7 bases and J by 2 bases, with 8 bases of the junction left unmatched. The germline V gene encodes CDR1 SNHLY and CDR2 FYNNEI. This CDR3 region has 15 residues. The CDR3 DNA sequence: TGTGCCAGCAACCCCCCAGCGGGGGTCACAGATACGCAGTATTTT. This encodes CASNPPAGVTDTQYF.

The sample holds a few counts of this clonotype. The chain couples TRBV7-2 to TRBJ2-3; 13 bases fit TRBD2. Per the germline V gene, CDR1 is SGHTA and CDR2 is FQGNSA. The CDR3 contains 16 residues. J lost 6 bases, V lost 4 bases, and 7 bases had no gene match. CDR3 region: CASSSRTSGRSDTQYF. The DNA for the CDR3 is TGTGCCAGCAGCTCCAGGACTAGCGGGAGATCCGATACGCAGTATTTT.

This clonotype was seen a few times. The chain is built from TRBV4-1 and TRBJ1-4, with 12 bases fitting TRBD1. CDR3 length: 15 amino acids. V was pared by 3 bases and J by 7 bases, with 3 bases of the junction left unmatched. Germline V lookup: CDR1 MGHRA, CDR2 YSYEKL. This CDR3 is CASSQPGQGAEKLFF. Written as DNA, the CDR3 is TGCGCCAGCAGCCAGCCGGGACAGGGGGCTGAAAAACTGTTTTTT.

The table lists this clonotype with many counts. This sequence joins TRBV20-1 and TRBJ2-2; TRBD2 aligns across 8 bases. The germline V gene encodes CDR1 DFQATT and CDR2 SNEGSKA (reference sequence). V was pared by 6 bases and J by 5 bases, with 11 bases of the junction left unmatched. The CDR3 sequence is 15 residues long. The CDR3 region has the DNA TGCAGTGCCCCCACCGGGGGGGTGAGGACCGGGGAGCTGTTTTTT. Translating it yields CSAPTGGVRTGELFF.

This chain links TRBV7-9 with TRBJ2-2, with a weak D call TRBD2 (6 bases). With 5 bases removed from V and 5 bases from J, the gap between germline ends came to 15 bases. Looked up from germline, CDR1 is SEHNR and CDR2 is FQNEAQ (reference sequence). The CDR3 contains 15 residues. CDR3 nucleotides: TGTGCCAGCAGCCCTTTTGCGGGGAGGACCGGGGAGCTGTTTTTT. It is translated as CASSPFAGRTGELFF.

This clonotype was observed a handful of times. The gene calls are TRBV4-2 and TRBJ1-1; TRBD1 is a possible D gene (5 bases). V was clipped by 2 bases and J by 2 bases, with 12 bases between them. The CDR3 is made up of 15 amino acids. Germline V lookup: CDR1 LGHNA, CDR2 YNFKEQ. CDR3 coding DNA: TGTGCCAGCAGCCAATCAGACAGACCAAACACTGAAGCTTTCTTT. It yields the protein CASSQSDRPNTEAFF.

This clonotype was recorded a few times. This sequence joins TRBV4-3 and TRBJ2-2; D gene uncertain. The CDR3 is made up of 12 amino acids. Germline V gene lookup returns CDR1 LGHNA and CDR2 YSLEER. V lost 3 bases and J 8 bases, leaving 7 bases between the germline ends. CDR3 bases: TGCGCCAGCAGCCAGATACAAGGGGAGCTGTTTTTT. It codes for CASSQIQGELFF.

The chain is built from TRBV20-1 and TRBJ1-6; weak D call: TRBD1 (6 bases). This CDR3 is 19 amino acids long. Germline lookup yields CDR1 DFQATT and CDR2 SNEGSKA (reference sequence). The germline V and J ends were trimmed by 3 bases and 7 bases, with 28 bases remaining between them. The CDR3 DNA follows: TGCAGTGCTAGGTTGGAGTGGACTAGCTCTACAGGGACCAATTCACCCCTCCACTTT. It translates to CSARLEWTSSTGTNSPLHF.

This chain connects TRBV6-2 or TRBV6-3 to TRBJ1-5; possible D gene TRBD1, 5 bases. With 8 bases removed from V and 4 bases from J, the gap between germline ends came to 15 bases. This CDR3 spans 14 amino acids. Germline V gene sequence: CDR1 MNHEY, CDR2 SVGEGT. CDR3 nucleotides: TGTGCCAGCGTCCGGGACGGAGAGAATCAGCCCCAGCATTTT. Protein sequence: CASVRDGENQPQHF.

The chain links TRBV2 to TRBJ1-2; the D gene is possibly TRBD1 (6 bases). Germline V gene sequence: CDR1 SNHLY, CDR2 FYNNEI. The CDR3 runs 14 residues. V was clipped by 6 bases and J by 7 bases, with 18 bases between them. In DNA form, the CDR3 reads TGTGCCAGCAGGGCCGGAGGGGGAAGGGGTGGCTACACCTTC. Its protein product is CASRAGGGRGGYTF.

This sequence joins TRBV3-1 and TRBJ1-2, with a tentative D call TRBD1 (5 bases). Germline values: CDR1 LGHDT, CDR2 YNNKEL (reference sequence). V was pared by 4 bases and J by 2 bases, with 11 bases between. The CDR3 loop spans 14 amino acids. The CDR3 DNA reads TGTGCCAGCAGCCGTTCGAGACAGAACTATGGCTACACCTTC. Translated, it gives CASSRSRQNYGYTF.

This clonotype was recorded a few times. This sequence joins TRBV10-3 and TRBJ2-3; either TRBD1 or TRBD2 may supply D (5 bases each). CDR1 ENHRY and CDR2 SYGVKD come from the germline V gene. With 6 bases removed from V and 2 bases from J, the gap between germline ends came to 15 bases. This CDR3 spans 15 amino acids. This CDR3 is CAIRGDPVTTDTQYF. As DNA, the CDR3 is TGTGCCATCAGGGGGGACCCCGTTACCACAGATACGCAGTATTTT.

To note about this clonotype: A much larger clone lies a single base off, so this may be a read error. V is TRBV5-1 and J is TRBJ2-1; TRBD1 is a possible D gene (6 bases). The germline CDR1 and CDR2 sequences are SGHRS and YFSETQ. CDR3 length equals 13 residues. CDR3 sequence: CASSLWTADDQFF. CDR3 bases: TGCGCCAGCAGCTTGTGGACAGCCGATGACCAGTTCTTC.

This clonotype was recorded many times. Here the CDR3 reads CASSSRAREDGKDTQYF. The CDR3 DNA reads as TGCGCCAGCAGCTCGAGGGCCAGGGAAGACGGGAAGGATACGCAGTATTTT. The chain uses TRBV5-1 and TRBJ2-3; D is tentatively TRBD1 or TRBD2 (5 bases each). V shed 3 bases and J shed 6 bases, with 23 bases lying between them. CDR1 and CDR2 from the germline V gene are SGHRS and YFSETQ. This CDR3 is 17 amino acids long.